The present T cell receptor (beta chain) was sequenced within a study of blood T cells in healthy people across ages. Points from the study as a whole: In older individuals, TCR beta diversity per million T cells was lower, falling roughly linearly with age.

Primed by a sample-barcoded 5' primer and a J-beta primer mix, a second PCR proceeded for about 7 to 12 cycles. A template-switch adaptor with 12 random nucleotides tagged each cDNA molecule. TCRdb ran MiXCR on the 5' RACE reads and lists one entry per CDR3 protein. The sample carries around 580,000 distinct CDR3 sequences, 45% to 55% recorded once. Staff drew around 10 milliliters of peripheral blood from each donor. Germline loops: CDR1 DFQATT, CDR2 SNEGSKA (reference sequence). This CDR3 is 13 amino acids long. Trimming removed 6 bases from V and 1 base from J, with 12 bases in between. Comments on this clonotype: Its target is unknown.

The rearrangement uses TRBV20-1 and TRBJ2-5, with no clear D. The source material was blood. The sequence was obtained from a man older than 75 in good health. This CDR3 is CSATPESQETQYF. Written as DNA, the CDR3 is TGCAGTGCCACACCGGAATCCCAAGAGACCCAGTACTTC.